Below are 5 T cell receptor beta chains sequenced from a single sample in a study of T cells in Graves' hyperthyroidism and ophthalmopathy. What was amplified from RNA transcripts were TCR beta CDR3 regions. A first-round RT-PCR of the TCR CDR3 used the HTBI primer set. TCRdb itself ran the multiplex PCR reads through MiXCR, one entry per CDR3 protein. Here the sample spans 340,000 or so distinct CDR3 sequences, 21% being singletons. The sample was blood. The receptors derive from a woman aged 45-65 years with Graves' hyperthyroidism.

The CDR3 protein is CATAQSENLYNEQFF. In DNA, the CDR3 is TGTGCCACCGCGCAGAGCGAAAACTTATACAATGAGCAGTTCTTC. The V gene is TRBV11-2, the J gene TRBJ2-1; D gene unclear. The CDR3 has 15 amino acids. Trimming removed 10 bases from V and 4 bases from J, with 20 bases in between. The germline gives CDR1 SGHAT, CDR2 FQNNGV. The complete variable domain, with remaining parts taken from reference TRBV11-2 and TRBJ2-1, reads EAGVAQSPRYKIIEKRQSVAFWCNPISGHATLYWYQQILGQGPKLLIQFQNNGVVDDSQLPKDRFSAERLKGVDSTLKIQPAKLEDSAVYLCATAQSENLYNEQFFGPGTRLTVL.

In this sample, this clonotype turned up many times. The J gene is TRBJ2-2, the V gene TRBV28, with 10 nucleotides matching TRBD1. The CDR3 spans 17 residues. In germline, CDR1 is MDHEN, CDR2 SYDVKM. V was pared by 1 base and J by 2 bases, with 4 bases of the junction left unmatched. CDR3 protein: CASSLLGQGYNTGELFF. The CDR3 DNA follows: TGTGCCAGCAGTTTATTGGGACAGGGGTATAACACCGGGGAGCTGTTTTTT.

Only a few counts were recorded for this clonotype. As DNA, the CDR3 is TGCAGTGCCCGACAGGGGGCGCTTGATGGCTACACCTTC. Translating gives CSARQGALDGYTF. V is TRBV20-1 and J is TRBJ1-2; 10 bases line up with TRBD1. Germline CDR1 is DFQATT and CDR2 is SNEGSKA (reference sequence). After removal of 6 bases from V and 6 bases from J, the junction contained 7 bases not matched to a gene. The CDR3 covers 13 residues.

This clonotype was counted between two and nine times. The chain recombines TRBV27 with TRBJ1-1; possibly TRBD1 for D (5 bases). Trimming stripped 2 bases from V and 8 bases from J, with 15 bases between. The CDR3 is 14 amino acids. Germline V gene lookup returns CDR1 MNHEY and CDR2 SMNVEV (reference sequence). The CDR3: CASSLLSQETEAFF. DNA for the CDR3: TGTGCCAGCAGTTTACTTTCACAGGAGACGGAAGCTTTCTTT.

Of note for this clonotype: Being one base from a much bigger clone, this may be a read error. V usage is TRBV6-1 and J usage is TRBJ2-7; 9 bases agree with TRBD1. Germline lookup yields CDR1 MNHNS and CDR2 SASEGT. The CDR3 has 14 residues. This CDR3 is CASSGQGGSHEQYF. The CDR3 nucleotides read TGTGCCAGCAGTGGACAGGGGGGCTCCCACGAGCAGTACTTC.